This T cell receptor beta chain was recovered during a study of blood T cells in healthy people across ages. The wider study: When template switching was applied, about one barcoded beta molecule was captured per two T cells.

As concerns this clonotype: The antigen is not known.

Whole-study results and caveats: Unsorted PBMCs ruled out conclusive naive versus antigen-experienced comparison.

Through a sample-barcoded 5' primer and a J-beta primer mix, a second PCR was run for about 6 to 11 cycles. The template-switch adaptor was a 5' adaptor with 12 random nucleotides. It tagged each cDNA molecule. TCRdb called the 5' RACE reads again in MiXCR, with one record for every CDR3 protein. Found here are 700,000 to 800,000 distinct CDR3 sequences, approximately 43% of them singletons; the top ten hold 20%. The CDR3 contains 14 residues. The V gene end was trimmed by 6 bases and the J gene end by 2 bases; junction bases not matched to a gene: 10. Looked up from germline, CDR1 is DFQATT and CDR2 is SNEGSKA (reference sequence).

This chain joins TRBV20-1 and TRBJ2-7; TRBD2 matches 7 bases. The receptor comes from a woman aged 55-75 years in good health. Sequencing was carried out using blood. The CDR3 spells CSAERASGAYEQYF. In DNA form, the CDR3 reads TGCAGTGCCGAGAGGGCTAGCGGAGCCTACGAGCAGTACTTC.